This paragraph reports one T cell receptor (beta chain). The sample is drawn from a study of cytomegalovirus exposure and HLA in healthy donors. Germline values: CDR1 LNHDA, CDR2 SQIVND (reference sequence). V lost 3 bases and J 10 bases, leaving 18 bases between the germline ends. The CDR3 contains 14 residues. These donors counted as nominally healthy when sampled, but unrecorded immune exposures were likely. Primers for the PCR totalled 60 Vbeta and 13 Jbeta. The authors' processing: A follow-up analysis tallied 65 million to 80 million unique TCR beta chains, some 11 million shared. Sequenced by immunoSEQ multiplex PCR; TCRdb stores in-frame clones only, minus some. V and J calls plus clone size are reproduced from that table; the DNA served to infer D and trimming. The profile shows over 150,000 clones, around 73% of them singletons.

The specimen was PBMCs. The sequence was collected from a woman younger than 45 in good health and CMV-seronegative. This chain links TRBV19 with TRBJ1-2; D remains ambiguous. The CDR3 loop is CASSMFFLSGYYTF. CDR3 bases: TGTGCCAGTAGTATGTTTTTCTTGTCCGGGTACTACACCTTC.